These 26 T cell receptor beta chains came from one sample sequenced in a study of lung T cells in sarcoidosis with Löfgren's syndrome. TCRdb processed the reads anew with MiXCR; each CDR3 protein has one entry. The table has approximately 20,000 distinct CDR3 sequences, around 23% seen once. The sequenced material came from CD4+ T cells from bronchoalveolar lavage. Source of these receptors: a human donor with sarcoidosis (Löfgren's syndrome or another form), or a control subject (not recorded which).

This clonotype was detected a few times. This chain connects TRBV2 to TRBJ2-7, with D perhaps matching TRBD1 (5 bases). Germline V gene data show CDR1 as SNHLY and CDR2 as FYNNEI. V was trimmed by 10 bases and J by 0 bases, leaving 16 bases between them. CDR3 length: 14 residues. The CDR3 loop reads CATKQERSSYEQYF. DNA for the CDR3: TGTGCCACAAAACAGGAGAGGAGCTCCTACGAGCAGTACTTC. Combining the CDR3 with reference TRBV2 and TRBJ2-7 gives the whole variable domain EPEVTQTPSHQVTQMGQEVILRCVPISNHLYFYWYRQILGQKVEFLVSFYNNEISEKSEIFDDQFSVERPDGSNFTLKIRSTKLEDSAMYFCATKQERSSYEQYFGPGTRLTVT.

This clonotype was counted ten times or more. The rearrangement links TRBV28 to TRBJ2-7; 14 bases align to TRBD2. V was clipped by 6 bases and J by 8 bases; unmatched bases: 9. From germline, CDR1 is MDHEN and CDR2 SYDVKM. The CDR3 is 15 amino acids. The CDR3 protein is CASSPWTSGRRKQYF. The CDR3 DNA reads as TGTGCCAGCAGCCCCTGGACTAGCGGGAGGCGTAAGCAGTACTTC.

This clonotype was observed at least ten times. The chain is built from TRBV4-1 and TRBJ2-5, with D possibly called TRBD1 or TRBD2 (5 bases each). Germline lookup yields CDR1 MGHRA and CDR2 YSYEKL. The V and J ends lost 2 bases and 4 bases respectively, with 17 bases between them. The CDR3 is made up of 16 amino acids. The CDR3 sequence: CASSQPGGPKGETQYF. CDR3 nucleotides: TGCGCCAGCAGCCAACCTGGGGGACCCAAGGGAGAGACCCAGTACTTC.

Notes on this clonotype: This may come from a read error, since a much larger clone is one base off. J is TRBJ2-3 and V is TRBV7-2; possibly TRBD2 for D (5 bases). This CDR3 is 16 amino acids long. V lost 5 bases to trimming and J lost 11 bases, with 26 bases between them. Germline V gene lookup returns CDR1 SGHTA and CDR2 FQGNSA. The CDR3: CASSAQIGPAQEGQYF. The CDR3 bases are TGTGCCAGCAGCGCACAAATAGGACCAGCGCAAGAGGGGCAGTATTTT.

This clonotype showed up many times. The V and J genes are TRBV20-1 and TRBJ2-3; 9 bases are a match to TRBD2. With 2 bases clipped from V and 3 bases from J, the junction kept 3 bases outside the gene matches. The CDR3 runs 14 residues. Per the germline V gene, CDR1 is DFQATT and CDR2 is SNEGSKA (reference sequence). CDR3 DNA: TGCAGTGCTAGACTAGCGGGAAGGACAGATACGCAGTATTTT. This sequence encodes CSARLAGRTDTQYF.

The rearrangement links TRBV29-1 to TRBJ1-1; D is unclear. The V end lost 7 bases, the J end lost 1 base, and 10 bases lay between the germline ends. The CDR3 loop spans 12 amino acids. The germline V gene has CDR1 SQVTM and CDR2 ANQGSEA. The DNA for the CDR3 is TGCAGCGGACGGCGGCAGAACACTGAAGCTTTCTTT. This gives the protein CSGRRQNTEAFF.

This clonotype was seen repeatedly, ten times or more. The rearrangement links TRBV4-2 to TRBJ2-3; 10 bases are a match to TRBD2. The trim removed 6 bases at V and 6 bases at J, leaving 6 bases unmatched. The CDR3 is made up of 14 amino acids. Germline V gives CDR1 LGHNA, CDR2 YNFKEQ. Here the CDR3 DNA reads TGTGCCAGCAGTCCTAGCGGGAGTCTTGATACGCAGTATTTT. It encodes CASSPSGSLDTQYF.

By share of the sample, this clonotype is medium-sized. The rearrangement links TRBV27 to TRBJ2-6; D unclear. The CDR3 covers 18 residues. Germline V CDR1 and CDR2: MNHEY, SMNVEV (reference sequence). V lost 6 bases, J lost 0 bases, and 18 bases lay in between. The CDR3 loop is CASRSSAGQYSGANVLTF. The CDR3 DNA reads as TGTGCCAGCAGATCCTCAGCAGGCCAGTACTCTGGGGCCAACGTCCTGACTTTC. Variable domain in full (rest from reference TRBV27 and TRBJ2-6): EAQVTQNPRYLITVTGKKLTVTCSQNMNHEYMSWYRQDPGLGLRQIYYSMNVEVTDKGDVPEGYKVSRKEKRNFPLILESPSPNQTSLYFCASRSSAGQYSGANVLTFGAGSRLTVL.

This clonotype was counted a few times. The rearrangement uses TRBV7-2 and TRBJ1-1; tentatively, D is TRBD1 (5 bases). This CDR3 has 14 amino acids. Deletions cut 6 bases from V and 1 base from J, with 12 bases between. Germline V gives CDR1 SGHTA, CDR2 FQGNSA. CDR3 region: CASRAQGGNTEAFF. The CDR3 bases are TGTGCCAGCAGAGCGCAGGGTGGGAACACTGAAGCTTTCTTT. Using reference TRBV7-2 and TRBJ1-1 for the parts outside the CDR3, the full variable domain is GAGVSQSPSNKVTEKGKDVELRCDPISGHTALYWYRQSLGQGLEFLIYFQGNSAPDKSGLPSDRFSAERTGGSVSTLTIQRTQQEDSAVYLCASRAQGGNTEAFFGQGTRLTVV.

Remarks on this clonotype: With a much larger clone just one base away, this may be a read error. The CDR3, as DNA: TGTGCCGGCAGCCAAGCCTACGGGCACAGGGGCTCCTACAATGAGCAGTTCTTC. Translated: CAGSQAYGHRGSYNEQFF. This rearrangement joins TRBV14 to TRBJ2-1; 7 bases fit TRBD1. The CDR3 runs 18 residues. Germline V gene sequence: CDR1 SGHDN, CDR2 FVKESK.

This clonotype is termed medium-sized. The chain employs TRBV7-2 and TRBJ2-1, with D unclear. CDR3 size: 14 residues. Trimming pared 1 base from V and 6 bases from J, leaving 10 bases between. Germline V lookup: CDR1 SGHTA, CDR2 FQGNSA. The CDR3 loop reads CASSLGGQPNEQFF. The CDR3 DNA sequence: TGTGCCAGCAGCTTAGGTGGCCAGCCCAATGAGCAGTTCTTC.

This clonotype was detected a few times. This CDR3 is CASSHRPTVDRGTYEQYF. The DNA for the CDR3 is TGTGCCAGTAGCCATAGACCCACCGTGGACAGGGGAACGTACGAGCAGTACTTC. The chain recombines TRBV19 with TRBJ2-7, with 9 positions matching TRBD1. The V gene end was trimmed by 6 bases and the J gene end by 4 bases; junction bases not matched to a gene: 19. The CDR3 runs to 18 residues. Germline V gene sequence: CDR1 LNHDA, CDR2 SQIVND (reference sequence).

V is TRBV5-6 and J is TRBJ2-7; D call uncertain. Germline CDR1 SGHDT, CDR2 YYEEEE. Trimming stripped 0 bases from V and 3 bases from J, with 10 bases between. The CDR3 loop spans 14 amino acids. The CDR3 region is CASSLGQTFYEQYF. The CDR3 DNA is TGTGCCAGCAGCTTGGGGCAGACTTTCTACGAGCAGTACTTC.

The gene calls are TRBV6-1 and TRBJ1-5; 8 bases align to TRBD1. Unmatched junction bases numbered 7, after V lost 5 bases and J lost 4 bases. Germline V gene data show CDR1 as MNHNS and CDR2 as SASEGT. This CDR3 contains 15 residues. Here the CDR3 reads CASSPGTGLNQPQHF. The CDR3, as DNA: TGTGCCAGCAGTCCGGGGACAGGACTAAATCAGCCCCAGCATTTT.

The V gene is TRBV12-5, the J gene TRBJ2-1, with 8 positions matching TRBD1. V shed 7 bases and J 9 bases; nucleotides not matched to a gene: 20. The CDR3 sequence is 17 residues long. Germline CDR1 and CDR2: LGHNT and FRNRAP. The DNA for the CDR3 is TGTGCTAGTGCCTCAGGACAGGGAGCCGTTAGGGGGAGTGAGCAGTTCTTC. Protein product: CASASGQGAVRGSEQFF.

This clonotype was observed at least ten times. J is TRBJ1-1 and V is TRBV9; D gene unclear. This CDR3 has 15 amino acids. V was pared by 4 bases and J by 3 bases, with 16 bases between. Germline V gene data show CDR1 as SGDLS and CDR2 as YYNGEE. The CDR3 nucleotides read TGTGCCAGCAGCCTGAGATGGGGTATGGACACTGAAGCTTTCTTT. Protein: CASSLRWGMDTEAFF. Combining the CDR3 with reference TRBV9 and TRBJ1-1 gives the whole variable domain DSGVTQTPKHLITATGQRVTLRCSPRSGDLSVYWYQQSLDQGLQFLIQYYNGEERAKGNILERFSAQQFPDLHSELNLSSLELGDSALYFCASSLRWGMDTEAFFGQGTRLTVV.

This clonotype was detected once. A much larger clone differs by one base, so this may be a read error. The V and J genes are TRBV4-1 and TRBJ1-1, with D perhaps TRBD1 (6 bases). The V and J ends lost 3 bases and 3 bases respectively, with 17 bases between them. Germline V gene data show CDR1 as MGHRA and CDR2 as YSYEKL. The CDR3 is 16 residues long. CDR3 residues: CASSQEQGPMDTEAFF. The CDR3 coding sequence is TGCGCCAGCAGCCAGGAACAGGGACCCATGGACACTGAAGCTTTCTTT.

In this sample, this clonotype is medium-sized. The J gene is TRBJ1-1, the V gene TRBV6-2 or TRBV6-3; D remains unclear. V gave up 6 bases and J gave up 0 bases, with 8 bases separating them. Germline loops: CDR1 MNHEY, CDR2 SVGEGT. This CDR3 region has 13 residues. CDR3 in DNA: TGTGCCAGCAGAGACTCCATGAACACTGAAGCTTTCTTT. It specifies CASRDSMNTEAFF.

In its sample, this clonotype ranks as medium-sized. CDR3 residues: CASSYMGGSNQPQHF. Here the CDR3 DNA reads TGTGCCAGCAGTTATATGGGGGGAAGCAATCAGCCCCAGCATTTT. V gene TRBV6-2 or TRBV6-3 combines with J gene TRBJ1-5; possibly TRBD1 for D (5 bases). The CDR3 runs 15 residues. CDR1 is MNHEY, CDR2 SVGEGT, per germline. With 3 bases removed from V and 1 base from J, the gap between germline ends came to 10 bases.

About this clonotype itself: This could be a read error, since a much larger clone is one nucleotide away. J is TRBJ2-5 and V is TRBV7-7, with 13 bases fitting TRBD2. Germline CDR1 SSHAT, CDR2 FNYEAQ (reference sequence). This CDR3 has 15 amino acids. CDR3 amino acids: CASSLGLAGEGTQYF. The CDR3 nucleotides read TGTGCTAGCAGCTTAGGACTAGCGGGGGAAGGGACCCAGTACTTC.

The table lists this clonotype with many counts. The rearrangement links TRBV7-9 to TRBJ1-4; TRBD1 matches 7 bases. Germline lookup yields CDR1 SEHNR and CDR2 FQNEAQ (reference sequence). The ends lost 1 base at V and 7 bases at J; junction bases unmatched: 3. The CDR3 totals 14 residues. The CDR3 region has the DNA TGTGCCAGCAGCTTAGTCGACAGGGCTGAAAAACTGTTTTTT. This sequence encodes CASSLVDRAEKLFF.

In its sample, this clonotype is medium-sized (0.01 to 0.1%). The gene calls are TRBV20-1 and TRBJ1-1; a weak D match, TRBD1 (6 bases). The germline gives CDR1 DFQATT, CDR2 SNEGSKA (reference sequence). This CDR3 is built from 12 residues. The V gene lost 7 bases and the J gene lost 2 bases, with 11 bases spanning the gap. The CDR3 protein is CSVWGLNTEAFF. The CDR3 nucleotides read TGCAGTGTATGGGGGCTAAACACTGAAGCTTTCTTT.

As DNA, the CDR3 is TGTGCCAGCAGCTTAAGTCCGGTGGGGGATACGCAGTATTTT. Encoded protein: CASSLSPVGDTQYF. The rearrangement links TRBV7-6 to TRBJ2-3; unclear D gene. Looked up from germline, CDR1 is SGHVS and CDR2 is FNYEAQ. This CDR3 has 14 amino acids. The germline V and J ends were trimmed by 2 bases and 6 bases, with 12 bases remaining between them.

This clonotype occurred once. A clone one base away is much larger, so this may be a read error. Given the absence of the conserved phenylalanine or tryptophan at the CDR3 end, a read error is likely. V usage is TRBV28 and J usage is TRBJ2-1; weak D call: TRBD2 (5 bases). CDR1 MDHEN and CDR2 SYDVKM come from the germline V gene. Trimming took off 1 base at V and 5 bases at J, with 21 bases between the two ends. The CDR3 totals 18 residues. In DNA form, the CDR3 reads TGTGCCAGCAGTTTATACTTCGGGGTCTATAGGGCCGACAATGAGCAGTTCTCC. The encoded protein is CASSLYFGVYRADNEQFS.

In this sample, this clonotype is medium-sized. V is TRBV7-2 and J is TRBJ2-3, with D hard to call. The CDR3 totals 13 residues. Trimming shortened V by 4 bases and J by 6 bases, and 11 bases separated the two germline ends. Germline V gene lookup returns CDR1 SGHTA and CDR2 FQGNSA. CDR3 region: CASSSLSQDTQYF. Written as DNA, the CDR3 is TGTGCCAGCAGCTCACTCAGCCAGGATACGCAGTATTTT.

The DNA for the CDR3 is TGTGCCAGCAGTCTTATGCACACGCATACGCAGTATTTT. It yields the protein CASSLMHTHTQYF. The rearrangement links TRBV6-4 to TRBJ2-3; D ambiguous. Looked up from germline, CDR1 is MRHNA and CDR2 is SNTAGT. V was cut by 5 bases and J by 7 bases, with 13 bases left in between. The CDR3 is made up of 13 amino acids.